This T cell receptor beta chain was sequenced for a study of shared clonotypes between healthy human individuals. On the study more broadly: Used for every donor were three CD4 naive, three CD4 memory, two CD8 naive and one CD8 memory plate.

V dropped 2 bases and J dropped 7 bases, with 11 bases sitting between them. The CDR3 runs to 13 residues. Germline V gene sequence: CDR1 SGHTA, CDR2 FQGNSA. Sorted-subset replicate PCR reactions were performed with about 200 ng DNA, corresponding to roughly 30,000 T cell genomes. Only in-frame clones appear in the TCRdb table, and some are missing; sequencing was by immunoSEQ multiplex PCR. The table has a few million clones, 92% seen once. The chain carries TRBV7-2 and TRBJ1-2; D remains unclear. The sequenced material came from naive CD4+ T cells from PBMCs. The sample's subset: CD45RA+ positively selected. This receptor was identified in a young man in good health. Some clones in this sample may be carry-over from other donors' samples. The CDR3 sequence: CASSLTGSSGYTF. The CDR3 DNA sequence: TGTGCCAGCAGCTTAACCGGTAGCTCTGGCTACACCTTC. The variable domain in full, completed from reference TRBV7-2 and TRBJ1-2, reads GAGVSQSPSNKVTEKGKDVELRCDPISGHTALYWYRQSLGQGLEFLIYFQGNSAPDKSGLPSDRFSAERTGGSVSTLTIQRTQQEDSAVYLCASSLTGSSGYTFGSGTRLTVV.